The 23 T cell receptor beta chains given below trace back to one sample, sequenced in a study of T cells in Graves' hyperthyroidism and ophthalmopathy. Authors of the study amplified TCR beta CDR3 regions from RNA transcripts. An initial round of RT-PCR targeting the TCR CDR3 relied on the HTBI primer set. TCRdb used MiXCR to reprocess the multiplex PCR reads, holding one entry per CDR3 protein. The top ten clones hold about 8.3% of a sample with a few hundred thousand distinct CDR3 sequences, around 46% of them seen once. The sequencing sample was made of peripheral blood or thyroid tissue (not recorded which). The receptors were sampled from a woman aged 18-29 years with Graves' hyperthyroidism.

The rearrangement links TRBV9 to TRBJ2-7, with 9 bases identical to TRBD1. Germline trimming cut 5 bases from V and 6 bases from J; bases unmatched to any gene: 18. The CDR3 is 17 residues long. CDR1 SGDLS and CDR2 YYNGEE come from the germline V gene. The CDR3 region is CASSPTPTGGEVFEQYF. The CDR3 nucleotides are TGTGCCAGCAGTCCAACACCGACAGGGGGAGAAGTGTTCGAGCAGTACTTC. Variable domain in full (rest from reference TRBV9 and TRBJ2-7): DSGVTQTPKHLITATGQRVTLRCSPRSGDLSVYWYQQSLDQGLQFLIQYYNGEERAKGNILERFSAQQFPDLHSELNLSSLELGDSALYFCASSPTPTGGEVFEQYFGPGTRLTVT.

The chain joins TRBV6-5 to TRBJ1-2, with 7 bases that match TRBD1. This CDR3 is 15 amino acids long. The trim removed 0 bases at V and 3 bases at J, leaving 4 bases unmatched. Germline loops: CDR1 MNHEY, CDR2 SVGAGI. The CDR3 sequence: CASSYSADRHYGYTF. The CDR3, as DNA: TGTGCCAGCAGTTACTCTGCGGACAGGCACTATGGCTACACCTTC.

A remark on this clonotype: Since no conserved phenylalanine or tryptophan closes the CDR3, a read error is the likely cause. The chain carries TRBV12-5 and TRBJ1-5; D remains unclear. The germline gives CDR1 LGHNT, CDR2 FRNRAP. The ends were cut back, 5 bases at V and 7 bases at J, with 6 bases in the middle. The CDR3 is 11 amino acids. The DNA for the CDR3 is TGTGCTAGTGGTGCGGGACAGCCCCAGCATCTT. This codes for CASGAGQPQHL.

This clonotype was counted ten times or more. The chain is built from TRBV12-3 or TRBV12-4 and TRBJ1-3; D call uncertain. The CDR3 extends over 14 amino acids. Trimming removed 3 bases from V and 0 bases from J, with 6 bases in between. The CDR3 region is CASSFYSSGNTIYF. The DNA of the CDR3 is TGTGCCAGCAGTTTCTACAGCTCTGGAAACACCATATATTTT.

The chain has TRBV29-1 and TRBJ2-5, with 9 bases that match TRBD1. Germline V gene data show CDR1 as SQVTM and CDR2 as ANQGSEA. The CDR3 length is 13 residues. V lost 5 bases and J lost 5; bases outside the gene matches: 6. The CDR3 region has the DNA TGCAGCGTTCGACAGGGGGTAGGGGAGACCCAGTACTTC. Its protein is CSVRQGVGETQYF.

The rearrangement links TRBV15 to TRBJ2-5, with 7 bases matching TRBD2. Unmatched junction bases numbered 26, after V lost 1 base and J lost 0 bases. Germline V gene lookup returns CDR1 LNHNV and CDR2 YYDKDF (reference sequence). The CDR3 covers 23 residues. The CDR3 loop is CATSRGGATSSQDGHSYQETQYF. The CDR3 DNA sequence: TGTGCCACCAGCAGAGGTGGTGCGACTAGCAGCCAAGATGGACATTCGTACCAAGAGACCCAGTACTTC. Using reference TRBV15 and TRBJ2-5 for the parts outside the CDR3, the full variable domain is DAMVIQNPRYQVTQFGKPVTLSCSQTLNHNVMYWYQQKSSQAPKLLFHYYDKDFNNEADTPDNFQSRRPNTSFCFLDIRSPGLGDTAMYLCATSRGGATSSQDGHSYQETQYFGPGTRLLVL.

The J gene is TRBJ2-7, the V gene TRBV20-1; TRBD1 matches 8 bases. The germline V gene encodes CDR1 DFQATT and CDR2 SNEGSKA (reference sequence). The CDR3 is made up of 13 amino acids. V was clipped by 6 bases and J by 3 bases; unmatched bases: 7. CDR3 DNA sequence: TGCAGTGCAACCGGGACAGGCAACTACGAGCAGTACTTC. This encodes CSATGTGNYEQYF.

This clonotype was detected only once. V is TRBV7-9 and J is TRBJ2-3, with D perhaps TRBD2 (6 bases). Per germline, CDR1 SEHNR and CDR2 FQNEAQ (reference sequence). The CDR3 is made up of 15 amino acids. V was cut by 4 bases and J by 4 bases, with 15 bases left in between. The CDR3 sequence is CASSSQRVGADTQYF. CDR3 nucleotide sequence: TGTGCCAGCAGCTCCCAGCGGGTAGGGGCAGATACGCAGTATTTT.

This clonotype has a single count. The chain joins TRBV7-9 to TRBJ1-5; D is unclear. V was shortened by 5 bases and J by 4 bases, with 18 bases between the two germline ends. The CDR3 loop spans 16 amino acids. Germline V gene lookup returns CDR1 SEHNR and CDR2 FQNEAQ (reference sequence). The CDR3: CASSEERPQSNQPQHF. Here the CDR3 DNA reads TGTGCCAGCAGCGAAGAAAGGCCACAGTCAAATCAGCCCCAGCATTTT.

The chain links TRBV7-3 to TRBJ1-2; 7 bases are a match to TRBD1. Trimming removed 2 bases from V and 9 bases from J; junction bases left unmatched: 3. Germline V CDR1 and CDR2: SGHTA, FQGTGA. This CDR3 has 12 residues. This chain's CDR3 is CASSLDRVSYTF. Written as DNA, the CDR3 is TGTGCCAGCAGCTTAGACAGGGTGAGCTACACCTTC.

This clonotype appeared a few times. A much larger clone sits a single nucleotide away, making a read error possible. The rearrangement links TRBV7-8 to TRBJ2-7; D is unclear. Germline V gives CDR1 SGHVS, CDR2 FQNEAQ. CDR3 length: 17 amino acids. The CDR3 DNA reads TGTGCCAGCAGCTTATTCGTTCGTGTCCTAGGGTCCTACGGGCAGTACTTC. Its translation is CASSLFVRVLGSYGQYF.

The chain joins TRBV10-3 to TRBJ1-2, with 12 bases aligning to TRBD1. Germline-derived CDR1 and CDR2 are ENHRY and SYGVKD. Trimming removed 6 bases from V and 8 bases from J; junction bases left unmatched: 10. CDR3 length: 15 residues. The CDR3 loop reads CAIRAGGQGAVGYTF. In nucleotides, the CDR3 is TGTGCCATCAGGGCGGGGGGACAGGGGGCGGTGGGCTACACCTTC.

The chain couples TRBV2 to TRBJ1-6; D is perhaps TRBD1 (6 bases). The CDR3 extends over 14 amino acids. The germline V and J ends were trimmed by 8 bases and 7 bases, with 15 bases remaining between them. CDR1 SNHLY and CDR2 FYNNEI come from the germline V gene. The chain's CDR3 is CASVARDKNSPLHF. The CDR3 nucleotides are TGTGCCAGCGTTGCCCGGGACAAAAATTCACCCCTCCACTTT. The whole variable domain, filled in from reference TRBV2 and TRBJ1-6, reads EPEVTQTPSHQVTQMGQEVILRCVPISNHLYFYWYRQILGQKVEFLVSFYNNEISEKSEIFDDQFSVERPDGSNFTLKIRSTKLEDSAMYFCASVARDKNSPLHFGNGTRLTVT.

This sequence joins TRBV20-1 and TRBJ2-3; D not certain. The V end lost 6 bases, the J end lost 1 base, and 11 bases lay between the germline ends. CDR3 size: 13 residues. Germline-derived CDR1 and CDR2 are DFQATT and SNEGSKA (reference sequence). CDR3 amino acids: CSAEPTRTDTQYF. In DNA form, the CDR3 reads TGCAGTGCCGAGCCTACCCGCACAGATACGCAGTATTTT.

This clonotype was counted many times. CDR3 bases: TGTGCCATCAGTGAATTCGGTCTAGCGGGAGGAATCGGCACCGGGGAGCTGTTTTTT. As protein: CAISEFGLAGGIGTGELFF. V and J are TRBV10-3 and TRBJ2-2; 11 bases agree with TRBD2. Germline trimming cut 3 bases from V and 4 bases from J; bases unmatched to any gene: 13. The CDR3 totals 19 residues. The germline V gene has CDR1 ENHRY and CDR2 SYGVKD.

The sample holds many counts of this clonotype. V and J are TRBV19 and TRBJ2-5; tentatively, D is TRBD1 (6 bases). Trimming took 5 bases from V and 2 from J, leaving 12 bases between them. The germline gives CDR1 LNHDA, CDR2 SQIVND (reference sequence). The CDR3 has 14 residues. As DNA, the CDR3 is TGTGCCAGTAGTCCCCAGGGGTCACAAGAGACCCAGTACTTC. Translation: CASSPQGSQETQYF.

The sample holds a few counts of this clonotype. The chain combines TRBV3-1 with TRBJ2-5; TRBD1 agrees at 9 bases. This CDR3 region has 17 residues. Germline loops: CDR1 LGHDT, CDR2 YNNKEL (reference sequence). Germline trimming cut 0 bases from V and 0 bases from J; bases unmatched to any gene: 5. CDR3 sequence reads: CASSQDFGTGYQETQYF. The CDR3 region has the DNA TGTGCCAGCAGCCAAGACTTCGGGACAGGGTACCAAGAGACCCAGTACTTC.

The chain is built from TRBV7-2 and TRBJ1-2; 7 bases line up with TRBD1. The CDR3 runs 15 residues. V lost 1 base to trimming and J lost 2 bases; unmatched junction nucleotides: 4. Germline V gives CDR1 SGHTA, CDR2 FQGNSA. The CDR3 region is CASSLEGQENYGYTF. Written as DNA, the CDR3 is TGTGCCAGCAGCTTAGAAGGACAGGAGAACTATGGCTACACCTTC.

This clonotype was observed at least ten times. The chain couples TRBV20-1 to TRBJ2-5, with 9 nucleotides matching TRBD1. The V gene end was trimmed by 6 bases and the J gene end by 5 bases; junction bases not matched to a gene: 10. The germline V gene has CDR1 DFQATT and CDR2 SNEGSKA (reference sequence). This CDR3 contains 14 residues. The CDR3 here is CSARGQGKGETQYF. In nucleotides, the CDR3 is TGCAGTGCACGAGGACAGGGGAAGGGTGAGACCCAGTACTTC.

This clonotype was seen at least ten times. The V and J genes are TRBV5-8 and TRBJ1-2; no clear D. V dropped 5 bases and J dropped 5 bases, with 13 bases sitting between them. Germline V gene sequence: CDR1 SGHTS, CDR2 YDEGEE. The CDR3 runs 13 residues. The CDR3 protein is CASSTRREYGYTF. CDR3 nucleotide sequence: TGTGCCAGCAGTACCAGGCGCGAATATGGCTACACCTTC.

V usage is TRBV10-3 and J usage is TRBJ2-5; D is perhaps TRBD1 or TRBD2 (5 bases each). Germline CDR1 is ENHRY and CDR2 is SYGVKD. V was shortened by 0 bases and J by 1 base, with 9 bases between the two germline ends. There are 15 residues in the CDR3. The CDR3 sequence is CAISESWGPQETQYF. CDR3 bases: TGTGCCATCAGTGAGTCGTGGGGACCCCAAGAGACCCAGTACTTC.

V and J are TRBV13 and TRBJ2-7, with TRBD1 matching 12 bases. There are 15 residues in the CDR3. Per germline, CDR1 PRHDT and CDR2 FYEKMQ (reference sequence). Trimming removed 4 bases from V and 4 bases from J; junction bases left unmatched: 5. In DNA, the CDR3 is TGTGCCAGCAGCTACGGGACAGGGGGCCTTTACGAGCAGTACTTC. It codes for CASSYGTGGLYEQYF.

This clonotype was seen ten or more times. The V call is TRBV7-6, the J call TRBJ2-7; D is perhaps TRBD2 (5 bases). Looked up from germline, CDR1 is SGHVS and CDR2 is FNYEAQ. Trimming took off 1 base at V and 8 bases at J, with 21 bases between the two ends. The CDR3 is 16 residues long. The CDR3 DNA reads TGTGCCAGCAGCTTAGGGCCGATAGGGAGTGAGAAGAAGCAGTACTTC. It encodes CASSLGPIGSEKKQYF.